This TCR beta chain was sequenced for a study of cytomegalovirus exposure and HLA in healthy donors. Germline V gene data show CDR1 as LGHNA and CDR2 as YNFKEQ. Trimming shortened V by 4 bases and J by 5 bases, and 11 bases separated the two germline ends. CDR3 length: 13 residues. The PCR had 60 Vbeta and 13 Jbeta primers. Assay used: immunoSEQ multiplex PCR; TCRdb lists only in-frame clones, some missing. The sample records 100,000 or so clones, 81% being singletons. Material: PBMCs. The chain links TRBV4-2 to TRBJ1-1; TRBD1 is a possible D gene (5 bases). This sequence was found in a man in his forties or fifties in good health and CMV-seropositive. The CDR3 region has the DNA TGTGCCAGCAGCCTTCCGGGGGGGACTGAAGCTTTCTTT. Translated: CASSLPGGTEAFF.